Each of the 3 T cell receptor beta chains below was sequenced from the same sample in a study of blood T cell repertoires in COVID-19. Profiled with immunoSEQ multiplex PCR; TCRdb holds only in-frame clones, not every one. In the table there are fewer than 200,000 clones, 80% to 90% of which are singletons. The sequencing sample was made of peripheral blood. The receptors stem from a woman in her 50s with acute or convalescent COVID-19.

The chain carries TRBV30 and TRBJ2-2; D might be TRBD2 (6 bases). Germline V gene data show CDR1 as GTSNPN and CDR2 as SVGIG (reference sequence). The V end was cut by 0 bases, the J end by 4 bases, with 9 bases between. The CDR3 contains 14 residues. The CDR3 spells CAWSVVLATGELFF. CDR3 DNA: TGTGCCTGGAGTGTAGTACTAGCCACCGGGGAGCTGTTTTTT.

V usage is TRBV10-3 and J usage is TRBJ2-3, with unresolved D. This CDR3 is 12 amino acids long. CDR1 is ENHRY and CDR2 is SYGVKD in the germline V gene. V was cut by 2 bases and J by 7 bases, with 7 bases left in between. CDR3 DNA: TGTGCCATCAGTGAGAGTAGCAATACGCAGTATTTT. Its protein product is CAISESSNTQYF.

This clone has just a few counts. The J gene is TRBJ1-2, the V gene TRBV7-9; 10 bases match TRBD1. CDR3 length: 15 amino acids. V dropped 6 bases and J dropped 6; count of bases not matched to a gene: 10. Germline CDR1 and CDR2: SEHNR and FQNEAQ (reference sequence). As DNA, the CDR3 is TGTGCCAGCAGAGACAGGGGGCGCGGGATGGATGGCTACACCTTC. Translation: CASRDRGRGMDGYTF.